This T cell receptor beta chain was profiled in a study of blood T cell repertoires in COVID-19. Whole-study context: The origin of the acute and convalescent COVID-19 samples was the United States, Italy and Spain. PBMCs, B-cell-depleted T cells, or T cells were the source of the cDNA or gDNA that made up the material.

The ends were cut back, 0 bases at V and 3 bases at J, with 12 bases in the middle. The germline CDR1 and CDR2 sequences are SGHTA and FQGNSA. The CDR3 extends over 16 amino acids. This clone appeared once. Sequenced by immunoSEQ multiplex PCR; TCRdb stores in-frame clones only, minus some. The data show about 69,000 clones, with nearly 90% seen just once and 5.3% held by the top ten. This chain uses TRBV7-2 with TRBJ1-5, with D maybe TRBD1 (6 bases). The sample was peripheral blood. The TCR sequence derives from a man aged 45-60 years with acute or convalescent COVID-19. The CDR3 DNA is TGTGCCAGCAGCTTAGCGCGTGGGGGCCTCAATCAGCCCCAGCATTTT. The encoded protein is CASSLARGGLNQPQHF.